Each of the 4 T cell receptor beta chains below was sequenced from the same sample in a study of blood T cell repertoires in COVID-19. The data were produced by immunoSEQ multiplex PCR, yet TCRdb's version contains in-frame clones alone and is incomplete. The sample has 140,000 to 150,000 clones; roughly 78% are singletons. The sequenced sample consisted of PBMCs or T cells enriched from blood (not recorded which). The receptors come from a woman aged 50 to 60 who had recovered from COVID-19.

The chain uses TRBV2 and TRBJ2-2, with a possible D match to TRBD1 (6 bases). The CDR3 contains 13 residues. The germline gives CDR1 SNHLY, CDR2 FYNNEI. The V end was cut by 6 bases, the J end by 6 bases, with 11 bases between. CDR3 residues: CASRTSGAGELFF. The CDR3 DNA sequence: TGTGCCAGCAGGACCTCAGGGGCCGGGGAGCTGTTTTTT.

The CDR3 is CASLSTHSFYGYTF. Here the CDR3 DNA reads TGTGCCTCCCTTTCCACGCACAGCTTTTATGGCTACACCTTC. This sequence joins TRBV30 and TRBJ1-2; D not resolved. CDR3 length: 14 amino acids. Trimming shortened V by 7 bases and J by 5 bases, and 20 bases separated the two germline ends. Per germline, CDR1 GTSNPN and CDR2 SVGIG (reference sequence).

V and J are TRBV3-1 (or the pseudogene TRBV3-2) and TRBJ2-6, with a possible D match to TRBD1 (6 bases). The V gene lost 2 bases and the J gene lost 1 base, with 6 bases spanning the gap. Per germline, CDR1 LGHDT and CDR2 YNNKEL (reference sequence). The CDR3 loop spans 15 amino acids. CDR3 in amino acids: CASSQTGSGANVLTF. CDR3 nucleotides: TGTGCCAGCAGCCAAACAGGGTCTGGGGCCAACGTCCTGACTTTC.

V gene TRBV7-8 combines with J gene TRBJ1-3; TRBD1 matches 7 bases. The CDR3 runs to 16 residues. Germline loops: CDR1 SGHVS, CDR2 FQNEAQ. V lost 5 bases and J lost 1; bases outside the gene matches: 8. CDR3 region: CASSPTPDRSGNTIYF. The DNA for the CDR3 is TGTGCCAGCAGCCCTACGCCGGACAGGTCTGGAAACACCATATATTTT.